One sample yielded the 4 T cell receptor beta chains listed below, sequenced in a study of blood T cell repertoires in COVID-19. Produced via immunoSEQ multiplex PCR; TCRdb's table is partial and in-frame only. The top ten clones hold 1.9% of a sample with over 200,000 clones, over 75% of them seen once. Sequencing input: peripheral blood. The receptor source for this set is a man in his forties with active or convalescent COVID-19.

The V and J genes are TRBV4-1 and TRBJ1-1; no reliable D call. Germline V CDR1 and CDR2: MGHRA, YSYEKL. The length of the CDR3 is 15 residues. Trimming shortened V by 4 bases and J by 0 bases, and 12 bases separated the two germline ends. The CDR3 sequence is CASSPYQLLNTEAFF. In DNA form, the CDR3 reads TGCGCCAGCAGCCCGTACCAGTTATTGAACACTGAAGCTTTCTTT.

The gene calls are TRBV2 and TRBJ1-6, with 7 bases aligning to TRBD1. This CDR3 contains 15 residues. In germline, CDR1 is SNHLY, CDR2 FYNNEI. Trimming at V came to 6 bases and at J to 7 bases, leaving 9 bases not matched to a gene. The CDR3 spells CASRPGTARNSPLHF. CDR3 bases: TGTGCCAGCAGGCCCGGGACAGCAAGAAATTCACCCCTCCACTTT.

The J gene is TRBJ2-7, the V gene TRBV6-5; D might be TRBD2 (5 bases). V was shortened by 6 bases and J by 3 bases, with 12 bases between the two germline ends. Germline V gene sequence: CDR1 MNHEY, CDR2 SVGAGI. CDR3 length: 13 amino acids. The CDR3 nucleotides read TGTGCCAGCAGGGGAGCTAGCTTCTACGAGCAGTACTTC. Translating it yields CASRGASFYEQYF.

The chain combines TRBV29-1 with TRBJ2-3, with a tentative D call TRBD2 (6 bases). The CDR3 is 10 amino acids. Trimming stripped 3 bases from V and 8 bases from J, with 6 bases between. Germline assignment: CDR1 SQVTM and CDR2 ANQGSEA. In DNA, the CDR3 is TGCAGCGTTGAGGGACTTACGCAGTATTTT. Its protein is CSVEGLTQYF.